The 29 T cell receptor beta chains below were found in one sample sequenced in a study of somatic mutations in cytotoxic T cells in rheumatoid arthritis. Measured with immunoSEQ multiplex PCR; TCRdb has only the in-frame clones, and not every one. The sample includes roughly 30,000 clones, roughly four fifths of them seen just once. The sequencing sample was made of CD8+ T cells sorted from blood. These TCRs come from an adult with rheumatoid arthritis.

This clone was seen only once. The chain recombines TRBV28 with TRBJ1-2, with unresolved D. Germline V gene lookup returns CDR1 MDHEN and CDR2 SYDVKM. The CDR3 runs 14 residues. Between the trimmed V and J ends, which lost 7 bases and 5 bases, there was a span of 17 bases. The CDR3 coding sequence is TGTGCCAGCAAAATTCGGGCCCTACGGTATGGCTACACCTTC. Translation: CASKIRALRYGYTF.

This clone appeared a single time. This sequence joins TRBV7-9 and TRBJ2-5; D possibly corresponds to TRBD1 (6 bases). The CDR3 is made up of 16 amino acids. The germline gives CDR1 SEHNR, CDR2 FQNEAQ (reference sequence). Trimming stripped 1 base from V and 1 base from J, with 13 bases between. CDR3 region: CASSLGPQGSQETQYF. The CDR3 nucleotides read TGTGCCAGCAGCTTAGGACCTCAGGGGAGCCAAGAGACCCAGTACTTC.

The chain combines TRBV25-1 with TRBJ1-6; 9 bases are shared with TRBD1. Losses at the gene ends were 1 base for V and 8 bases for J; bases not matched to a gene: 6. The CDR3 runs 16 residues. CDR1 is MGHDK, CDR2 SYGVNS, per germline. This chain's CDR3 is CASSEWGTGSDSPLHF. Written as DNA, the CDR3 is TGTGCCAGCAGTGAATGGGGGACAGGGAGCGATTCACCCCTCCACTTT.

The chain uses TRBV15 and TRBJ2-4, with D possibly TRBD2 on 6 matching bases. Looked up from germline, CDR1 is LNHNV and CDR2 is YYDKDF (reference sequence). There are 18 residues in the CDR3. Trimming cost V 0 bases and J 2 bases, with 17 bases left between them. For the CDR3, the DNA is TGTGCCACCAGCAGAGATTCTCGGCGGGGCAGGACCAAAAACATTCAGTACTTC. Amino acids: CATSRDSRRGRTKNIQYF.

The count of this clone is one. This sequence joins TRBV7-6 and TRBJ2-7, with 9 bases identical to TRBD1. The germline V gene encodes CDR1 SGHVS and CDR2 FNYEAQ. The CDR3 is 19 amino acids. V gave up 1 base and J gave up 0 bases; unmatched junction bases: 13. This CDR3 reads CASSLVRPGTGISSYEQYF. The CDR3 coding sequence is TGTGCCAGCAGCTTAGTCCGGCCAGGGACAGGGATCTCCTCCTACGAGCAGTACTTC.

V and J are TRBV5-1 and TRBJ1-1; D possibly corresponds to TRBD1 (5 bases). V lost 5 bases, J lost 4 bases, and 12 bases lay in between. This CDR3 has 13 amino acids. CDR1 is SGHRS, CDR2 YFSETQ, per germline. In DNA, the CDR3 is TGCGCCAGCAGTCAGGGAAAGCGCACTGAAGCTTTCTTT. Encoded protein: CASSQGKRTEAFF.

The chain employs TRBV19 and TRBJ2-7, with D hard to call. Germline CDR1 and CDR2: LNHDA and SQIVND (reference sequence). This CDR3 is 14 amino acids long. The germline V and J ends were trimmed by 1 base and 0 bases, with 7 bases remaining between them. The CDR3 is CASSIGPVSYEQYF. Written as DNA, the CDR3 is TGTGCCAGTAGTATAGGCCCGGTCTCCTACGAGCAGTACTTC.

The chain links TRBV2 to TRBJ1-1; perhaps TRBD1 as D (5 bases). The length of the CDR3 is 13 residues. Germline CDR1 and CDR2: SNHLY and FYNNEI. Deletions cut 1 base from V and 4 bases from J, with 7 bases between. The CDR3 loop reads CASSEEGSTEAFF. As DNA, the CDR3 is TGTGCCAGCAGTGAAGAGGGGTCCACTGAAGCTTTCTTT.

The chain has TRBV4-3 and TRBJ2-2, with D tentatively TRBD1 (6 bases). The CDR3 covers 15 residues. Germline CDR1 LGHNA, CDR2 YSLEER. Trimming stripped 5 bases from V and 4 bases from J, with 14 bases between. The DNA for the CDR3 is TGCGCCAGCAGCTCAACTCAGGGGAGCACCGGGGAGCTGTTTTTT. This encodes CASSSTQGSTGELFF.

V gene TRBV9 combines with J gene TRBJ2-5; 8 bases fit TRBD2. Near its end, the DNA agrees better with TRBJ2-7, so the J call may be wrong. Germline values: CDR1 SGDLS, CDR2 YYNGEE. The CDR3 is 17 residues long. The CDR3 region has the DNA TGTGCCAGCAGCGTAGGGGCTAGCGGGTACCGCTCCTACGAGCAGTACTTC. Translating it yields CASSVGASGYRSYEQYF.

The V gene is TRBV28, the J gene TRBJ2-3; possible D gene TRBD2, 6 bases. V was shortened by 3 bases and J by 0 bases, with 16 bases between the two germline ends. CDR3 length: 17 amino acids. Germline V gene data show CDR1 as MDHEN and CDR2 as SYDVKM. This CDR3 reads CASSFRGGEASTDTQYF. In DNA, the CDR3 is TGTGCCAGCAGTTTTAGGGGCGGGGAGGCTAGCACAGATACGCAGTATTTT.

The CDR3 is CASSTTGTGGKRTF. The DNA of the CDR3 is TGTGCCAGTAGTACTACCGGGACAGGGGGCAAGCGCACCTTC. V is TRBV19 and J is TRBJ1-2; 12 bases match TRBD1. The germline V gene encodes CDR1 LNHDA and CDR2 SQIVND (reference sequence). This CDR3 contains 14 residues. V was clipped by 4 bases and J by 13 bases; unmatched bases: 10. The variable domain in full, completed from reference TRBV19 and TRBJ1-2, reads DGGITQSPKYLFRKEGQNVTLSCEQNLNHDAMYWYRQDPGQGLRLIYYSQIVNDFQKGDIAEGYSVSREKKESFPLTVTSAQKNPTAFYLCASSTTGTGGKRTFGSGTRLTVV.

The chain recombines TRBV7-3 with TRBJ2-1; TRBD2 matches 8 bases. Trimming removed 5 bases from V and 7 bases from J; junction bases left unmatched: 25. Germline V gene lookup returns CDR1 SGHTA and CDR2 FQGTGA. CDR3 size: 20 residues. The CDR3 coding sequence is TGTGCCAGCAGCCTGTATAGCGGTACTAGCGGAAAAGAGAGGCGGAATGAGCAGTTCTTC. It specifies CASSLYSGTSGKERRNEQFF.

V gene TRBV19 combines with J gene TRBJ2-7; 8 bases line up with TRBD2. This CDR3 region has 13 residues. Losses at the gene ends were 5 bases for V and 3 bases for J; bases not matched to a gene: 3. CDR1 LNHDA and CDR2 SQIVND come from the germline V gene (reference sequence). The CDR3, as DNA: TGTGCCAGTAGTGTCGCGGGGGGCTACGAGCAGTACTTC. It yields the protein CASSVAGGYEQYF.

This sequence joins TRBV27 and TRBJ2-6, with unresolved D. The germline V and J ends were trimmed by 5 bases and 0 bases, with 11 bases remaining between them. Per germline, CDR1 MNHEY and CDR2 SMNVEV (reference sequence). The CDR3 is 16 amino acids. The CDR3 DNA sequence: TGTGCCAGCAGTAAATTAGGACGCTCTGGGGCCAACGTCCTGACTTTC. It codes for CASSKLGRSGANVLTF. Filled out from reference TRBV27 and TRBJ2-6, the complete variable domain reads EAQVTQNPRYLITVTGKKLTVTCSQNMNHEYMSWYRQDPGLGLRQIYYSMNVEVTDKGDVPEGYKVSRKEKRNFPLILESPSPNQTSLYFCASSKLGRSGANVLTFGAGSRLTVL.

This clone appeared a single time. V usage is TRBV7-9 and J usage is TRBJ1-1; TRBD1 matches at 7 bases. Germline values: CDR1 SEHNR, CDR2 FQNEAQ (reference sequence). Germline trimming cut 4 bases from V and 5 bases from J; bases unmatched to any gene: 10. This CDR3 contains 15 residues. The CDR3 region has the DNA TGTGCCAGCAGCTACTTAGGGGGCGTACGGACTGAAGCTTTCTTT. Its protein is CASSYLGGVRTEAFF.

The chain links TRBV6-1 to TRBJ1-4; unclear D gene. There are 10 residues in the CDR3. Between the trimmed V and J ends, which lost 6 bases and 8 bases, there was a span of 4 bases. CDR1 and CDR2 from the germline V gene are MNHNS and SASEGT. CDR3 amino acids: CASRGEKLFF. In DNA form, the CDR3 reads TGTGCCAGCAGGGGAGAAAAACTGTTTTTT.

The chain employs TRBV27 and TRBJ2-5; 13 positions match TRBD2. The trim removed 2 bases at V and 5 bases at J, leaving 5 bases unmatched. Looked up from germline, CDR1 is MNHEY and CDR2 is SMNVEV (reference sequence). The CDR3 contains 16 residues. CDR3 sequence: CASSLLGLAGVETQYF. The CDR3 region has the DNA TGTGCCAGCAGTTTACTTGGACTAGCGGGAGTGGAGACCCAGTACTTC.

CDR3 region: CASEATTNEKLFF. CDR3 bases: TGTGCCAGCGAAGCCACAACTAATGAAAAACTGTTTTTT. J is TRBJ1-4 and V is TRBV7-9; D uncertain. Germline V gene lookup returns CDR1 SEHNR and CDR2 FQNEAQ (reference sequence). With 8 bases removed from V and 0 bases from J, the gap between germline ends came to 7 bases. The CDR3 is 13 residues long.

The V call is TRBV6-1, the J call TRBJ2-1, with TRBD1 matching 7 bases. This CDR3 is 13 amino acids long. CDR1 and CDR2 from the germline V gene are MNHNS and SASEGT. The V gene end was trimmed by 5 bases and the J gene end by 15 bases; junction bases not matched to a gene: 13. DNA for the CDR3: TGTGCCAGCAGTTCACCGGACAGGTGGAGGCCGTTCTTC. This encodes CASSSPDRWRPFF.

This clone was detected a few times. The CDR3 protein is CASSEGTDLKSGYTF. CDR3 in DNA: TGTGCCAGTAGTGAAGGGACGGACCTAAAATCTGGCTACACCTTC. The rearrangement uses TRBV19 and TRBJ1-2; tentatively, D is TRBD1 (5 bases). CDR1 LNHDA and CDR2 SQIVND come from the germline V gene (reference sequence). The V end lost 5 bases, the J end lost 7 bases, and 20 bases lay between the germline ends. This CDR3 contains 15 residues.

The CDR3 region is CASSPSGGGEQFF. The CDR3 bases are TGTGCCAGCAGTCCTAGCGGGGGCGGAGAGCAGTTCTTC. The chain joins TRBV11-2 to TRBJ2-1, with TRBD2 identical over 10 bases. This CDR3 comprises 13 residues. In germline, CDR1 is SGHAT, CDR2 FQNNGV. The junction had 6 bases not matched to a gene; V was cut back by 6 bases and J by 10 bases.

The chain couples TRBV9 to TRBJ1-1; TRBD1 matches at 8 bases. V trimming: 2 bases; J trimming: 4 bases; junction bases outside the gene matches: 1. The CDR3 length is 13 residues. Germline lookup yields CDR1 SGDLS and CDR2 YYNGEE. The CDR3 DNA sequence: TGTGCCAGCAGCGTCACAGGGGGCACTGAAGCTTTCTTT. Encoded protein: CASSVTGGTEAFF.

Remarks on this clone: The junction departs from germline at one end; a sequencing error may be responsible. The CDR3 protein is CASSNGLADSYNEQFF. The CDR3 nucleotides read TGTGCTAGCAGCAACGGACTAGCGGATTCCTACAATGAGCAGTTCTTC. The J gene is TRBJ2-1, the V gene TRBV7-7; 10 positions match TRBD2. Germline V gene sequence: CDR1 SSHAT, CDR2 FNYEAQ (reference sequence). There are 16 residues in the CDR3.

This clone was detected only once. CDR3 bases: TGTGCCAGCAGCTTACTGGACAGATCTAGCACAGATACGCAGTATTTT. This codes for CASSLLDRSSTDTQYF. This chain connects TRBV7-2 to TRBJ2-3, with D perhaps TRBD1 (6 bases). The germline V and J ends were trimmed by 2 bases and 0 bases, with 12 bases remaining between them. CDR1 and CDR2 (germline): SGHTA, FQGNSA. The CDR3 extends over 16 amino acids. Filled out from reference TRBV7-2 and TRBJ2-3, the complete variable domain reads GAGVSQSPSNKVTEKGKDVELRCDPISGHTALYWYRQSLGQGLEFLIYFQGNSAPDKSGLPSDRFSAERTGGSVSTLTIQRTQQEDSAVYLCASSLLDRSSTDTQYFGPGTRLTVL.

The V gene is TRBV21-1, the J gene TRBJ2-7; the listed D gene, TRBD2, was not tested against the DNA. TRBV21-1 is a pseudogene segment. This CDR3 contains 12 residues. The CDR3, as DNA: TGTGCCAGCAGCGCCTATTCCTACGAGCAGTACTTC. As protein: CASSAYSYEQYF.

The sample holds a few counts of this clone. CDR3 coding DNA: TGTGCCAGCAAAATTGGAGGCGTGGGAGAGCAGTACTTC. Protein product: CASKIGGVGEQYF. This chain uses TRBV2 with TRBJ2-7; D possibly corresponds to TRBD2 (5 bases). Germline values: CDR1 SNHLY, CDR2 FYNNEI. Trimming pared 7 bases from V and 7 bases from J, leaving 17 bases between. The CDR3 runs 13 residues.

The V and J genes are TRBV7-9 and TRBJ2-1, with a weak D call TRBD2 (6 bases). The CDR3 length is 15 residues. The V gene's germline CDR1 is SEHNR and CDR2 FQNEAQ (reference sequence). V was trimmed by 3 bases and J by 7 bases, leaving 16 bases between them. The CDR3 nucleotides are TGTGCCAGCAGCTTTAATCGGGGGTTAGAGAATGAGCAGTTCTTC. Protein product: CASSFNRGLENEQFF. Supplemented by reference TRBV7-9 and TRBJ2-1, the full variable domain reads DTGVSQNPRHKITKRGQNVTFRCDPISEHNRLYWYRQTLGQGPEFLTYFQNEAQLEKSRLLSDRFSAERPKGSFSTLEIQRTEQGDSAMYLCASSFNRGLENEQFFGPGTRLTVL.

This clone was observed a handful of times. This chain uses TRBV29-1 with TRBJ2-1; D is ambiguous. Trimming took off 2 bases at V and 5 bases at J, with 7 bases between the two ends. Per the germline V gene, CDR1 is SQVTM and CDR2 is ANQGSEA. This CDR3 spans 12 amino acids. The CDR3 coding sequence is TGCAGCGTTGAAAGGTCGGACAATGAGCAGTTCTTC. Its protein product is CSVERSDNEQFF.